The present T cell receptor (beta chain) was sequenced within a study of CD8 T cells in Susac syndrome. For the study at large: Among the Susac syndrome patients sequenced, over 5 had active disease and eight or nine were in remission.

Reverse transcription used about 0.45 to 1 ug RNA and random hexamers. The authors amplified TCR beta CDR3 across 54 Vbeta and 13 Jbeta using immunoSEQ multiplex PCR. From the immunoSEQ multiplex PCR reads, TCRdb called clonotypes with MiXCR, one entry per CDR3 protein. The sample lists about 84,000 distinct CDR3 sequences, approximately 96% occurring once. This clonotype was observed a single time. Its antigen is unknown. The germline V gene has CDR1 KGHDR and CDR2 SFDVKD. The CDR3 loop spans 15 amino acids. Deletions cut 6 bases from V and 5 bases from J, with 18 bases between. Negative isolation was used for CD8+ and CD4+ T cells, and FACS enrichment was applied to TEMRA cells. Broader study findings: The total CD8+ repertoires contained 15 to 20 Susac-specific public clones, and the CD8+ TEMRA repertoires contained 4 to 6.

The chain recombines TRBV24-1 with TRBJ2-5; a weak D match, TRBD1 (6 bases). The TCR sequence derives from a human donor with Susac syndrome. Sample: CD8+ T cells from PBMCs. CDR3 protein: CATSPGASPGETQYF. CDR3 bases: TGTGCCACCAGTCCAGGGGCTAGCCCCGGGGAGACCCAGTACTTC.